This T cell receptor (beta chain) was sequenced for a study of blood T cell repertoires in COVID-19. With V trimmed by 4 bases and J by 6 bases, 11 bases remained unmatched. The germline V gene has CDR1 SGHNT and CDR2 YYREEE (reference sequence). CDR3 length: 15 residues. Only in-frame clones appear in the TCRdb table, and some are missing; sequencing was by immunoSEQ multiplex PCR. The data show 150,000 or so clones, with over 65% seen just once and approximately 4.5% held by the top ten. This chain joins TRBV5-4 and TRBJ2-7; 9 bases map to TRBD2. The sample taken for sequencing was peripheral blood. The origin of this receptor is a woman older than 75 with active or convalescent COVID-19. CDR3 bases: TGTGCCAGCAGCAGGGCGCGGGGGGGCTCCGTCGAGCAGTACTTC. Its translation: CASSRARGGSVEQYF.